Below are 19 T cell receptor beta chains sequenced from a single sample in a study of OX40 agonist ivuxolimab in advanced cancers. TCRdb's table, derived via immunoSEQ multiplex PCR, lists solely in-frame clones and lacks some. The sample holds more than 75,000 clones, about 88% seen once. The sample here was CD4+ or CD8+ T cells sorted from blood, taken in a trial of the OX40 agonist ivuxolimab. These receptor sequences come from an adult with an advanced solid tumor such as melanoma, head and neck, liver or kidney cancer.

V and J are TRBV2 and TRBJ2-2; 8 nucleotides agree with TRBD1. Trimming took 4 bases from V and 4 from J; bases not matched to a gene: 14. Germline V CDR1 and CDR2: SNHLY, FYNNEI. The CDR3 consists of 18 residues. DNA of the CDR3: TGTGCCAGCAGTGGGGGATCGGGTGGAACAGGGGGCACCGGGGAGCTGTTTTTT. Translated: CASSGGSGGTGGTGELFF.

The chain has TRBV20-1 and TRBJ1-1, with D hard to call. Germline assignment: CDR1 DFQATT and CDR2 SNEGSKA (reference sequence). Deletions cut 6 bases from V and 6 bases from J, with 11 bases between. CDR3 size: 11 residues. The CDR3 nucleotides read TGCAGTGCCGCAAGAATCCCTGAAGCTTTCTTT. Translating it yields CSAARIPEAFF.

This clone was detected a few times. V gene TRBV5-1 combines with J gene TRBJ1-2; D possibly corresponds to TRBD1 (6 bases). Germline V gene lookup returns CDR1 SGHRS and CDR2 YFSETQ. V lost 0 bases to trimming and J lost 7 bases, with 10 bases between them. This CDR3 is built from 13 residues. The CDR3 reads CASSLGGQTGYTF. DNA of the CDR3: TGCGCCAGCAGCTTGGGAGGACAGACTGGCTACACCTTC.

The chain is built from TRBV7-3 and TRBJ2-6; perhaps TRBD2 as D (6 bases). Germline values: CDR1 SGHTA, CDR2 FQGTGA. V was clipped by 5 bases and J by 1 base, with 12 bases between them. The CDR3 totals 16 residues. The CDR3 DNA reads TGTGCCAGCAGCGGGTCGCGGGGTTCTGGGGCCAACGTCCTGACTTTC. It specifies CASSGSRGSGANVLTF.

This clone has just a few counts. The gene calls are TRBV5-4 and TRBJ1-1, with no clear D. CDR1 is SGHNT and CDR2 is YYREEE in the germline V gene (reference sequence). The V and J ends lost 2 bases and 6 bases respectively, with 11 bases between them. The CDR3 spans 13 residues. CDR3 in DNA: TGTGCCAGCAGCTTTTGGGGAGCCCCTGAAGCTTTCTTT. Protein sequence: CASSFWGAPEAFF.

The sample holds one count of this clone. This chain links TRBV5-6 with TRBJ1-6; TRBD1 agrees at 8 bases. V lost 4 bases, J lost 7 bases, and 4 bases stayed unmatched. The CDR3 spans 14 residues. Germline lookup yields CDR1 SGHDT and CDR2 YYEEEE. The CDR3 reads CASSRTGMNSPLHF. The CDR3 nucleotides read TGTGCCAGCAGCCGGACAGGGATGAATTCACCCCTCCACTTT.

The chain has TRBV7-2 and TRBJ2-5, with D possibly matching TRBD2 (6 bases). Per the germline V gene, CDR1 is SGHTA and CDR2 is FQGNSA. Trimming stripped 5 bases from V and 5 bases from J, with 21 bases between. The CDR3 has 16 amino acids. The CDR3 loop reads CASSPRIGGREETQYF. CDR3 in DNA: TGTGCCAGCAGCCCACGGATCGGGGGAAGGGAGGAGACCCAGTACTTC.

Written as DNA, the CDR3 is TGTGCCAGCAGCCAAACCGGGACTAGCGTTCATGAGCAGTTCTTC. Protein sequence: CASSQTGTSVHEQFF. The chain links TRBV7-2 to TRBJ2-1; 10 bases line up with TRBD2. V lost 5 bases and J lost 8; bases outside the gene matches: 9. Germline loops: CDR1 SGHTA, CDR2 FQGNSA. The CDR3 is 15 amino acids.

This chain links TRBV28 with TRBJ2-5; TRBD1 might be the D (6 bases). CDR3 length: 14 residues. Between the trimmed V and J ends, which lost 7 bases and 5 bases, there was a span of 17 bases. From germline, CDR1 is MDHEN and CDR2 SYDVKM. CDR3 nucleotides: TGTGCCAGCACCCCTACCGGGACAACGGAGACCCAGTACTTC. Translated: CASTPTGTTETQYF.

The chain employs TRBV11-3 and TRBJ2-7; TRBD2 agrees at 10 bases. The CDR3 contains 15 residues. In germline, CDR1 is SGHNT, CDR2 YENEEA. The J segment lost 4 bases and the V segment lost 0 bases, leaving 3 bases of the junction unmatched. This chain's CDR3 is CASSLEGLAVYEQYF. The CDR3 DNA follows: TGTGCCAGCAGCTTAGAAGGACTAGCGGTTTACGAGCAGTACTTC.

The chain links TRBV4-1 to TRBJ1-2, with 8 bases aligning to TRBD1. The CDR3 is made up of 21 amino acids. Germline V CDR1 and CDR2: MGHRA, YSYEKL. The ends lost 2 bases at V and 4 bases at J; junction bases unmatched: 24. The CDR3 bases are TGCGCCAGCAGCCAAAGGACAGGGAATAGCCCTTTCTACCCGCTTACCTATGGCTACACCTTC. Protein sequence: CASSQRTGNSPFYPLTYGYTF.

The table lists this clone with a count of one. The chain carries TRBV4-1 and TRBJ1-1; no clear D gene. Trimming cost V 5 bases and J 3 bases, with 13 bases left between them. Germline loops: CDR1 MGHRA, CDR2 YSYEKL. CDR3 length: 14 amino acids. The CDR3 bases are TGCGCCAGCAGCATATCGACACAACACACTGAAGCTTTCTTT. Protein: CASSISTQHTEAFF.

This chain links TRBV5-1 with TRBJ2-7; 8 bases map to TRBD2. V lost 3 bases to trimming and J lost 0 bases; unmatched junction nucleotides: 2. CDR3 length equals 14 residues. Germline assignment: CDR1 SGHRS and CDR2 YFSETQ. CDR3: CASSSGGSSYEQYF. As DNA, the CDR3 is TGCGCCAGCAGCTCGGGGGGGAGCTCCTACGAGCAGTACTTC.

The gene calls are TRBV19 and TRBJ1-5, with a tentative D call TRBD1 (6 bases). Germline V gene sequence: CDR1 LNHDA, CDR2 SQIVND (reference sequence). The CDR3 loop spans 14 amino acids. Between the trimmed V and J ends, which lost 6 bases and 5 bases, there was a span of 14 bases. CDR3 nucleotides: TGTGCCAGTAGGACAGGTCAATCTGATCAGCCCCAGCATTTT. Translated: CASRTGQSDQPQHF.

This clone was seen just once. This CDR3 reads CASSLVDRSYGYTF. CDR3 bases: TGTGCCAGCAGCTTAGTAGACAGGAGCTATGGCTACACCTTC. V usage is TRBV11-2 and J usage is TRBJ1-2; D possibly corresponds to TRBD1 (6 bases). CDR1 SGHAT and CDR2 FQNNGV come from the germline V gene. V was shortened by 1 base and J by 4 bases, with 10 bases between the two germline ends. CDR3 length: 14 amino acids.

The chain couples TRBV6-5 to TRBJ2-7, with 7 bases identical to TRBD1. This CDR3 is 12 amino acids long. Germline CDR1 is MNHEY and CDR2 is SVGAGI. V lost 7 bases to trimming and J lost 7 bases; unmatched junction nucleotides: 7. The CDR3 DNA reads TGTGCCAGCACCGACAGGGTGCGAGAGCAGTACTTC. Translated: CASTDRVREQYF.

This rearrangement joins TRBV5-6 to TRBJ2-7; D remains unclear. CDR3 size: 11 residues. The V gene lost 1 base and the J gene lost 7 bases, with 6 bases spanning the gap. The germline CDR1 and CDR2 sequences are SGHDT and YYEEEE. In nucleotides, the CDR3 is TGTGCCAGCAGCTTGATAGTAGAGCAGTACTTC. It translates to CASSLIVEQYF.

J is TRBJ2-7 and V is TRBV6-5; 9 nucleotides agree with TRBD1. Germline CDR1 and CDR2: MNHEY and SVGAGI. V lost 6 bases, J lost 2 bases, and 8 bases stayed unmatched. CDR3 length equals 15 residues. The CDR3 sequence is CASSGTGTQTYEQYF. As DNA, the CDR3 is TGTGCCAGCAGCGGGACAGGGACTCAGACCTACGAGCAGTACTTC.

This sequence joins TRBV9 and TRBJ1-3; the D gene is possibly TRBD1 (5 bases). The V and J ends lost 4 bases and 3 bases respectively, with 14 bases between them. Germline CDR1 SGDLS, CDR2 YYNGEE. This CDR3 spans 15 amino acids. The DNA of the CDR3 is TGTGCCAGCAGCCCCCACGGGGCGAATGGAAACACCATATATTTT. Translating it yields CASSPHGANGNTIYF.